This passage covers 17 T cell receptor beta chains from one sample sequenced in a study of T cells in Graves' hyperthyroidism and ophthalmopathy. The CDR3 regions of TCR beta were amplified from RNA transcripts. First-round RT-PCR with HTBI primers amplified the TCR CDR3 region. TCRdb reanalysed the multiplex PCR reads using MiXCR and keeps one entry per CDR3 protein. This repertoire shows a few hundred thousand distinct CDR3 sequences, roughly 14% found once; its top ten account for 10% to 15%. The sample taken for sequencing was blood. The receptor set was obtained from a woman aged 40 to 50 with Graves' hyperthyroidism that later progressed to Graves' ophthalmopathy.

This clonotype was seen at least ten times. V is TRBV28 and J is TRBJ1-3; tentative D call: TRBD1 (5 bases). The V end was cut by 5 bases, the J end by 0 bases, with 29 bases between. The CDR3 has 21 residues. Germline V CDR1 and CDR2: MDHEN, SYDVKM. The CDR3 sequence is CASSPWGEVRPPRDSGNTIYF. Written as DNA, the CDR3 is TGTGCCAGCAGTCCCTGGGGGGAGGTCCGACCGCCACGGGACTCTGGAAACACCATATATTTT.

The sample holds many counts of this clonotype. This chain joins TRBV14 and TRBJ2-5, with 14 positions matching TRBD2. Germline lookup yields CDR1 SGHDN and CDR2 FVKESK. There are 16 residues in the CDR3. V lost 4 bases, J lost 5 bases, and 6 bases stayed unmatched. DNA of the CDR3: TGTGCCAGCAGCCTGCGACTAGCGGGAGGGCTGGAGACCCAGTACTTC. Amino acids: CASSLRLAGGLETQYF.

The table lists this clonotype with many counts. The chain employs TRBV3-1 and TRBJ2-7; no reliable D call. The germline gives CDR1 LGHDT, CDR2 YNNKEL (reference sequence). CDR3 size: 11 residues. Trimming left V 5 bases short and J 7 bases short, with 9 bases between. CDR3 sequence: CASSKLREQYF. The DNA of the CDR3 is TGTGCCAGCAGCAAACTACGTGAGCAGTACTTC.

This clonotype has a count of ten or more. The chain carries TRBV6-1 and TRBJ2-2, with a weak D call TRBD2 (6 bases). Germline CDR1 and CDR2: MNHNS and SASEGT. Between the trimmed V and J ends, which lost 4 bases and 7 bases, there was a span of 16 bases. This CDR3 is built from 15 residues. This chain's CDR3 is CASSVGTPAGGELFF. The CDR3 nucleotides read TGTGCCAGCAGTGTCGGGACTCCGGCGGGCGGGGAGCTGTTTTTT.

This clonotype appeared many times. The CDR3 DNA reads TGTGCCAGCAGTTACAAGGACCCCTATGGCTACACCTTC. Translating gives CASSYKDPYGYTF. The chain links TRBV9 to TRBJ1-2, with D unresolved. Trimming pared 5 bases from V and 4 bases from J, leaving 12 bases between. This CDR3 spans 13 amino acids. Germline assignment: CDR1 SGDLS and CDR2 YYNGEE.

This clonotype came up a few times. The chain recombines TRBV7-2 with TRBJ2-2, with unresolved D. CDR3 size: 13 residues. Between the trimmed V and J ends, which lost 2 bases and 7 bases, there was a span of 8 bases. The V gene's germline CDR1 is SGHTA and CDR2 FQGNSA. CDR3 nucleotide sequence: TGTGCCAGCAGCTTATCGGTGAGCGGGGAGCTGTTTTTT. Translating it yields CASSLSVSGELFF.

This clonotype was observed at least ten times. The V call is TRBV2, the J call TRBJ2-1; D is perhaps TRBD2 (5 bases). Trimming took 7 bases from V and 3 from J, leaving 13 bases between them. The CDR3 covers 14 residues. Germline assignment: CDR1 SNHLY and CDR2 FYNNEI. The CDR3, as DNA: TGTGCCAGCAAAGAGGACGGACTCTACAATGAGCAGTTCTTC. Translated, it gives CASKEDGLYNEQFF.

This clonotype has at least ten counts. The chain has TRBV6-2 or TRBV6-3 and TRBJ1-5; D remains ambiguous. The germline CDR1 and CDR2 sequences are MNHEY and SVGEGT. The V and J ends lost 5 bases and 10 bases respectively, with 18 bases between them. The CDR3 loop spans 14 amino acids. For the CDR3, the DNA is TGTGCCAGCAGTCCTGTCCTAATGTTACACCCCCAGCATTTT. Amino acid sequence: CASSPVLMLHPQHF.

As to this clonotype: Since a much larger clone is just one base distant, this may be a read error. The genes are TRBV6-9 and TRBJ2-1, with D possibly matching TRBD1 (5 bases). Trimming stripped 4 bases from V and 9 bases from J, with 13 bases between. CDR1 and CDR2 from the germline V gene are MNHGY and SVAAGI. The CDR3 has 13 amino acids. The CDR3 sequence is CASSLLGVGEQFF. The CDR3 DNA reads as TGTGCCAGCAGTTTGCTAGGGGTGGGTGAGCAGTTCTTC.

This clonotype was seen many times. V gene TRBV30 combines with J gene TRBJ1-1; a possible D gene is TRBD1 (6 bases). The CDR3 is 12 residues long. V gave up 4 bases and J gave up 5 bases, with 11 bases separating them. The germline CDR1 and CDR2 sequences are GTSNPN and SVGIG (reference sequence). For the CDR3, the DNA is TGTGCCTGGATCGGGGGCGGTACTGAAGCTTTCTTT. Its protein product is CAWIGGGTEAFF.

This clonotype has ten or more counts. This rearrangement joins TRBV7-9 to TRBJ2-1, with D perhaps TRBD1 (5 bases). CDR3 size: 12 residues. From germline, CDR1 is SEHNR and CDR2 FQNEAQ (reference sequence). Trimming cost V 2 bases and J 8 bases, with 7 bases left between them. In DNA, the CDR3 is TGTGCCAGCAGCTTATGGGGCCATGAGCAGTTCTTC. This encodes CASSLWGHEQFF.

The CDR3 reads CAISEWAEETQYF. Written as DNA, the CDR3 is TGTGCCATCAGTGAGTGGGCGGAAGAGACCCAGTACTTC. The chain has TRBV10-3 and TRBJ2-5, with D unresolved. V was cut by 1 base and J by 3 bases, with 6 bases left in between. CDR1 is ENHRY and CDR2 is SYGVKD in the germline V gene. This CDR3 has 13 residues.

This clonotype was counted at least ten times. The chain joins TRBV10-2 to TRBJ1-1; TRBD1 is a possible D gene (5 bases). Deletions cut 8 bases from V and 10 bases from J, with 14 bases between. This CDR3 spans 11 amino acids. The germline CDR1 and CDR2 sequences are WSHSY and SAAADI. CDR3 loop: CASRGSRGAFF. The CDR3 DNA follows: TGCGCCAGCCGGGGCAGCCGAGGAGCTTTCTTT.

This clonotype was counted at least ten times. This chain links TRBV5-1 with TRBJ1-1, with 7 bases identical to TRBD1. V was clipped by 4 bases and J by 0 bases; unmatched bases: 12. Germline CDR1 reads SGHRS; CDR2 reads YFSETQ. This CDR3 contains 17 residues. The CDR3 sequence is CASSPASPTGLNTEAFF. CDR3 sequence (DNA): TGCGCCAGCAGCCCCGCATCCCCGACAGGGCTGAACACTGAAGCTTTCTTT.

This clonotype came up many times. This sequence joins TRBV5-5 and TRBJ1-2, with 7 positions matching TRBD1. The V and J ends lost 3 bases and 4 bases, in that order; junction bases with no gene match: 12. CDR3 size: 16 residues. CDR1 SGHKS and CDR2 YYEKEE come from the germline V gene (reference sequence). CDR3 DNA sequence: TGTGCCAGCAGCTCCCAGGGGGGCAGCCCGCGCTATGGCTACACCTTC. Its translation: CASSSQGGSPRYGYTF. The full variable domain, rest sourced from reference TRBV5-5 and TRBJ1-2, is DAGVTQSPTHLIKTRGQQVTLRCSPISGHKSVSWYQQVLGQGPQFIFQYYEKEERGRGNFPDRFSARQFPNYSSELNVNALLLGDSALYLCASSSQGGSPRYGYTFGSGTRLTVV.

This clonotype was observed at least ten times. The chain links TRBV19 to TRBJ1-5; no definite D call. Looked up from germline, CDR1 is LNHDA and CDR2 is SQIVND (reference sequence). V lost 3 bases and J 5 bases, leaving 11 bases between the germline ends. The CDR3 contains 14 residues. The CDR3 reads CASSMLRTDQPQHF. In nucleotides, the CDR3 is TGTGCCAGTAGTATGTTACGGACCGATCAGCCCCAGCATTTT.

This clonotype was seen ten or more times. The J gene is TRBJ2-1, the V gene TRBV6-1; TRBD2 matches 8 bases. CDR1 is MNHNS and CDR2 is SASEGT in the germline V gene. With V trimmed by 3 bases and J by 8 bases, 9 bases remained unmatched. This CDR3 comprises 15 residues. CDR3 DNA sequence: TGTGCCAGCAGTGATTTTGGGACTAGTGGTTATGAGCAGTTCTTC. Translation: CASSDFGTSGYEQFF.